Below, 11 T cell receptor beta chains from the same sample are listed, as sequenced in a study of CD8 T cells in Susac syndrome. RNA, at about 0.45 to 1 ug, was reverse transcribed with random hexamers. Via MiXCR, TCRdb re-called the immunoSEQ multiplex PCR reads, giving one row per CDR3 protein. The sample lists around 230,000 distinct CDR3 sequences, 90% to 96% occurring once. The sample comprised CD4+ T cells from PBMCs. Receptors originate from a human donor with Susac syndrome.

The gene calls are TRBV27 and TRBJ2-7, with D perhaps being TRBD1 or TRBD2 (5 bases each). The CDR3 runs to 18 residues. The germline gives CDR1 MNHEY, CDR2 SMNVEV (reference sequence). With 6 bases removed from V and 1 base from J, the gap between germline ends came to 25 bases. The CDR3 reads CASSQGRQLFTTSYEQYF. CDR3 DNA: TGTGCCAGCAGCCAAGGGAGACAGTTATTTACCACTTCCTACGAGCAGTACTTC.

CDR3 protein: CASSQGPLTYTIYF. The DNA of the CDR3 is TGTGCCAGCAGCCAAGGACCACTGACTTACACCATATATTTT. The J gene is TRBJ1-3, the V gene TRBV14, with D unresolved. The germline gives CDR1 SGHDN, CDR2 FVKESK. The CDR3 has 14 amino acids. With 1 base removed from V and 8 bases from J, the gap between germline ends came to 12 bases.

The chain combines TRBV10-3 with TRBJ2-1; 9 bases are a match to TRBD2. The J segment lost 13 bases and the V segment lost 3 bases, leaving 4 bases of the junction unmatched. CDR1 is ENHRY and CDR2 is SYGVKD in the germline V gene. CDR3 size: 12 residues. The CDR3 DNA is TGTGCCATCAGTGATTCCGGGACTAGCCAGTTCTTC. This codes for CAISDSGTSQFF.

The CDR3 here is CASSPSPTEGYGYTF. In DNA, the CDR3 is TGTGCCAGCTCACCCAGCCCCACCGAGGGCTATGGCTACACCTTC. The chain is built from TRBV18 and TRBJ1-2; D ambiguous. The CDR3 sequence is 15 residues long. The V gene's germline CDR1 is KGHSH and CDR2 LQKENI. V was shortened by 3 bases and J by 4 bases, with 15 bases between the two germline ends.

The genes are TRBV20-1 and TRBJ1-5; a possible D gene is TRBD1 (5 bases). The ends were cut back, 3 bases at V and 6 bases at J, with 15 bases in the middle. Germline V CDR1 and CDR2: DFQATT, SNEGSKA (reference sequence). The CDR3 is made up of 14 amino acids. For the CDR3, the DNA is TGCAGTGCTAGGCTAGATCAGGGAAGTCAGCCCCAGCATTTT. It encodes CSARLDQGSQPQHF.

The J gene is TRBJ2-3, the V gene TRBV6-2 or TRBV6-3, with 8 bases identical to TRBD2. The junction had 4 bases not matched to a gene; V was cut back by 6 bases and J by 2 bases. The CDR3 covers 14 residues. Germline assignment: CDR1 MNHEY and CDR2 SVGEGT. CDR3 bases: TGTGCCAGCAGCCGACTAGCGAACACAGATACGCAGTATTTT. It yields the protein CASSRLANTDTQYF.

The rearrangement links TRBV29-1 to TRBJ2-7, with 12 positions matching TRBD2. V was clipped by 1 base and J by 2 bases; unmatched bases: 3. CDR3 length: 15 residues. CDR1 is SQVTM, CDR2 ANQGSEA, per germline. The CDR3 coding sequence is TGCAGCGTTGAAGGGGCTAGCGGGAGGGCCTACGAGCAGTACTTC. This encodes CSVEGASGRAYEQYF.

V is TRBV28 and J is TRBJ2-7, with 10 bases that match TRBD2. The CDR3 consists of 17 residues. The germline V gene encodes CDR1 MDHEN and CDR2 SYDVKM. The trim removed 4 bases at V and 2 bases at J, leaving 11 bases unmatched. In DNA form, the CDR3 reads TGTGCCAGCAGTTCACAACTAGCGGGACCCTCTCCCTACGAGCAGTACTTC. Amino acids: CASSSQLAGPSPYEQYF.

DNA of the CDR3: TGTGCCAGCAGCCTACAACTCTCACAGGGAGATAGGGGGGTGCCCCAGCATTTT. It is translated as CASSLQLSQGDRGVPQHF. The rearrangement joins TRBV7-9 to TRBJ1-5, with a possible D match to TRBD1 (6 bases). Germline CDR1 is SEHNR and CDR2 is FQNEAQ (reference sequence). The ends were cut back, 5 bases at V and 9 bases at J, with 29 bases in the middle. This CDR3 has 18 residues.

The chain has TRBV11-2 and TRBJ2-7, with TRBD1 identical over 8 bases. J was trimmed by 5 bases and V by 6 bases; bases with no gene match: 9. The CDR3 totals 14 residues. Germline CDR1 reads SGHAT; CDR2 reads FQNNGV. The CDR3 here is CASSSDRGVHEQYF. CDR3 coding DNA: TGTGCCAGCAGTTCCGACAGGGGAGTCCACGAGCAGTACTTC.

The chain has TRBV20-1 and TRBJ2-5; D gene uncertain. The V end was cut by 5 bases, the J end by 4 bases, with 11 bases between. Germline V CDR1 and CDR2: DFQATT, SNEGSKA (reference sequence). The CDR3 contains 12 residues. The CDR3 DNA follows: TGCAGTGCTCCGGACGTCATAGAGACCCAGTACTTC. Its translation is CSAPDVIETQYF.